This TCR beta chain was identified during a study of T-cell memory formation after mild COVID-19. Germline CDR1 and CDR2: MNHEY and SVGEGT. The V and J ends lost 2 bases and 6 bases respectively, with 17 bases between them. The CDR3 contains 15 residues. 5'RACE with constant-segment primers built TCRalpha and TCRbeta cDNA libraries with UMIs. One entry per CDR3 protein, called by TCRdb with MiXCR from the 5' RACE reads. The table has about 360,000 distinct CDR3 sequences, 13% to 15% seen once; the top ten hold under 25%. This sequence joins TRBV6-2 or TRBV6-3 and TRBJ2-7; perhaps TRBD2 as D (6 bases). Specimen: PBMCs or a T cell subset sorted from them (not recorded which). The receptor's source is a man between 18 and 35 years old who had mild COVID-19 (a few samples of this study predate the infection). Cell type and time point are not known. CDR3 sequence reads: CASSYRPFVGGEQYF. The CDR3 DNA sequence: TGTGCCAGCAGTTACCGTCCGTTCGTGGGGGGCGAGCAGTACTTC.